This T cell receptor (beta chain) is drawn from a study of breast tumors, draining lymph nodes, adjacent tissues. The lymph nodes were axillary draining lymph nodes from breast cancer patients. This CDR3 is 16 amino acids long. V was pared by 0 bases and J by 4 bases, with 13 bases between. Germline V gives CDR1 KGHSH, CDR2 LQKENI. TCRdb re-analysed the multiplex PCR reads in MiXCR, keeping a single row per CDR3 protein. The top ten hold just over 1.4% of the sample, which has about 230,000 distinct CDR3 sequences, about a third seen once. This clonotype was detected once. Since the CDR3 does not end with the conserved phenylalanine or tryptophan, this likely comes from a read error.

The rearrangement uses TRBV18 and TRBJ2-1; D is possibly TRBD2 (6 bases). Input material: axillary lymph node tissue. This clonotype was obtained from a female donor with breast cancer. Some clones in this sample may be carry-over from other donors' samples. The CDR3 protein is CASSPPSAGSYNEQFV. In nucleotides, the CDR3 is TGTGCCAGCTCACCACCGTCGGCGGGGTCGTACAATGAGCAGTTCGTC.